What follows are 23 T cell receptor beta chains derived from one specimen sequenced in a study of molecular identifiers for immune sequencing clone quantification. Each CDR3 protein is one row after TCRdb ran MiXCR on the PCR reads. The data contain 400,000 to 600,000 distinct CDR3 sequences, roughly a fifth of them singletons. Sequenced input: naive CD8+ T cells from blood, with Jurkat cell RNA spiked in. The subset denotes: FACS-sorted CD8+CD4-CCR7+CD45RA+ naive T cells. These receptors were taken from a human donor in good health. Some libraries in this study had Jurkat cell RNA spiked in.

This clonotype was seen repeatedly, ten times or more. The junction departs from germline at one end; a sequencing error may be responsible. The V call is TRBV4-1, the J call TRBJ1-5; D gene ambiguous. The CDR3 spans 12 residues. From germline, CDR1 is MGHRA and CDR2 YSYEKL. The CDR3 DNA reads TGTGCCAGCAGTCAAGGGAATCAGCCCCAGCATTTT. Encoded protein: CASSQGNQPQHF.

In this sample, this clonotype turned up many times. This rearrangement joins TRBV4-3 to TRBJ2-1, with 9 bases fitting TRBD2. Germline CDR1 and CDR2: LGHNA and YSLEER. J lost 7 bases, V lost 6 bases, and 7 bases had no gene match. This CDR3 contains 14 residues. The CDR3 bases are TGCGCCAGCAGTGCGCTAGCGGGGACGAATGAGCAGTTCTTC. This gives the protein CASSALAGTNEQFF.

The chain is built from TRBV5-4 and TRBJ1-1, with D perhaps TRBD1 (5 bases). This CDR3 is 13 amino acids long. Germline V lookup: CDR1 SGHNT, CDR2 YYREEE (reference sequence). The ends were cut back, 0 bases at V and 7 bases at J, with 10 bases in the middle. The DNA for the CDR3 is TGTGCCAGCAGCTTGGAAGGGGCCAATGAAGCTTTCTTT. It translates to CASSLEGANEAFF. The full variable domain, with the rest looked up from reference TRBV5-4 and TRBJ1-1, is ETGVTQSPTHLIKTRGQQVTLRCSSQSGHNTVSWYQQALGQGPQFIFQYYREEENGRGNFPPRFSGLQFPNYSSELNVNALELDDSALYLCASSLEGANEAFFGQGTRLTVV.

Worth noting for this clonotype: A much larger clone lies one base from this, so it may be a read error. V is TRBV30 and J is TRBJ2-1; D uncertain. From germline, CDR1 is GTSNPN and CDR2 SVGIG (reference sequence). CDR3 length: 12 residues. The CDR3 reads CAWSEVGYEQLF. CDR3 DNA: TGTGCCTGGAGTGAAGTTGGGTATGAGCAGCTCTTC. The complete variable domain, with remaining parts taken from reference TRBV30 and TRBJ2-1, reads SQTIHQWPATLVQPVGSPLSLECTVEGTSNPNLYWYRQAAGRGLQLLFYSVGIGQISSEVPQNLSASRPQDRQFILSSKKLLLSDSGFYLCAWSEVGYEQLFGPGTRLTVL.

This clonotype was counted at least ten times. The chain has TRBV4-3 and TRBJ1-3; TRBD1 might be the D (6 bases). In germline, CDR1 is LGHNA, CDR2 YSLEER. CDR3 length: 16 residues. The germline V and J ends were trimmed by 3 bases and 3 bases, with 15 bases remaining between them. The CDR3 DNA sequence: TGCGCCAGCAGCCAGGACAGACTACGAAATGGAAACACCATATATTTT. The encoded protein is CASSQDRLRNGNTIYF.

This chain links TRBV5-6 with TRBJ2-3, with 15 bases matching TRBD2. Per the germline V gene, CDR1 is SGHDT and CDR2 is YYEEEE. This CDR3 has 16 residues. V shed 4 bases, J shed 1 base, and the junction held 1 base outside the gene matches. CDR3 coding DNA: TGTGCCAGCAGCGGACTAGCGGGAGGGGGCACAGATACGCAGTATTTT. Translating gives CASSGLAGGGTDTQYF.

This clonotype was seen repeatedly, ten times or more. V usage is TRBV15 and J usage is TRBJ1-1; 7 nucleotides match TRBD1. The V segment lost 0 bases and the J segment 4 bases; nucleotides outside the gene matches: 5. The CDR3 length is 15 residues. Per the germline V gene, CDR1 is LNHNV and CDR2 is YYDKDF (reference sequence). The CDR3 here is CATSRDQGVGTEAFF. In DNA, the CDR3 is TGTGCCACCAGCAGAGATCAGGGGGTTGGCACTGAAGCTTTCTTT.

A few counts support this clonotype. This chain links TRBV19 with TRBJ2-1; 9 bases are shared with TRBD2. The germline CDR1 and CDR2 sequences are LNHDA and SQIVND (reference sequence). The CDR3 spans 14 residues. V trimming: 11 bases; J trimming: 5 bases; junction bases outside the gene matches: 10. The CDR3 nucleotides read TGTGCCGCGTCCGGGACTAGCAGAGACAATGAGCAGTTCTTC. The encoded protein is CAASGTSRDNEQFF.

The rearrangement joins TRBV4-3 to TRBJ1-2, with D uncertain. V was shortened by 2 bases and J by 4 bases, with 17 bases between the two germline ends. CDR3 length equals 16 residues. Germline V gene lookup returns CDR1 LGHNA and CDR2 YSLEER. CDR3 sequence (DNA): TGCGCCAGCAGCCAATCGACGAGCACGTACTCCTATGGCTACACCTTC. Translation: CASSQSTSTYSYGYTF.

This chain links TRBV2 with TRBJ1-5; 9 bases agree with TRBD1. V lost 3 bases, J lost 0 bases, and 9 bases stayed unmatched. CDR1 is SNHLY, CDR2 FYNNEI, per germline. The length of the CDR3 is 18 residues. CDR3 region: CASSEGQGLVYSNQPQHF. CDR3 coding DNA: TGTGCCAGCAGTGAGGGACAGGGTTTAGTTTATAGCAATCAGCCCCAGCATTTT.

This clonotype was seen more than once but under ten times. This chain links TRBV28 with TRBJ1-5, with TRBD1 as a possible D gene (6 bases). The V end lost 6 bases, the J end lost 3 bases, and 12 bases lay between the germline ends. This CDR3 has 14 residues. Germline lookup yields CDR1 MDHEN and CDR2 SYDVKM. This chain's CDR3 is CASRVQGSNQPQHF. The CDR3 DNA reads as TGTGCCAGCAGGGTACAGGGCTCCAATCAGCCCCAGCATTTT. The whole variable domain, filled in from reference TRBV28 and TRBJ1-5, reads DVKVTQSSRYLVKRTGEKVFLECVQDMDHENMFWYRQDPGLGLRLIYFSYDVKMKEKGDIPEGYSVSREKKERFSLILESASTNQTSMYLCASRVQGSNQPQHFGDGTRLSIL.

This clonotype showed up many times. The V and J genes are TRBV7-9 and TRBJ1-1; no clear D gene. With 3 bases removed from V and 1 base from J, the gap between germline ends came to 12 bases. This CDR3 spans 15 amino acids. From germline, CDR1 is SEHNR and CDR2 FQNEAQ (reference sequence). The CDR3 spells CASSFGSPANTEAFF. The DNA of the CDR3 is TGTGCCAGCAGCTTTGGTTCGCCGGCGAACACTGAAGCTTTCTTT.

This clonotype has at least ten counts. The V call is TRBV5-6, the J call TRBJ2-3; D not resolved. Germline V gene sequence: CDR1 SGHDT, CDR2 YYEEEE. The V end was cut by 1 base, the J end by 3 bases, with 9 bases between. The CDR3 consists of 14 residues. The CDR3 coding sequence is TGTGCCAGCAGCTTGAAAGGACCAACAGATACGCAGTATTTT. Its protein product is CASSLKGPTDTQYF.

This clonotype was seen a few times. The CDR3 here is CASSFLGDTYEQYF. The CDR3 nucleotides are TGTGCCAGCAGTTTTCTGGGGGACACCTACGAGCAGTACTTC. V usage is TRBV12-3 or TRBV12-4 and J usage is TRBJ2-7, with D tentatively TRBD1 (6 bases). Trimming pared 3 bases from V and 2 bases from J, leaving 11 bases between. The length of the CDR3 is 14 residues.

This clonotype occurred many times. CDR3 sequence: CASGTLGRGYGYTF. The CDR3 DNA sequence: TGTGCCAGCGGCACTCTGGGACGCGGCTATGGCTACACCTTC. The rearrangement joins TRBV28 to TRBJ1-2; D possibly corresponds to TRBD1 (5 bases). Trimming stripped 8 bases from V and 4 bases from J, with 17 bases between. Germline values: CDR1 MDHEN, CDR2 SYDVKM. This CDR3 contains 14 residues.

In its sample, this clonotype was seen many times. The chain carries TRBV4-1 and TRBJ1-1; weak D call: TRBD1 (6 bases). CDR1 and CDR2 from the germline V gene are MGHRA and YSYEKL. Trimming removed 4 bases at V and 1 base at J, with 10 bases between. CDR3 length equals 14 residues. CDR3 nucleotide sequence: TGCGCCAGCAGCCTTAGACAGGCGAACACTGAAGCTTTCTTT. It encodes CASSLRQANTEAFF.

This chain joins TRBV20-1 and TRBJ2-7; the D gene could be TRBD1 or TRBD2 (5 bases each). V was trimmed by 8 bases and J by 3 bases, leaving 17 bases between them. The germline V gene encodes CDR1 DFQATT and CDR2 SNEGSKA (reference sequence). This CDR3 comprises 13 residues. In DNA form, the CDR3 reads TGCAGTCTCAAGACGAGGGGCGGCTACGAGCAGTACTTC. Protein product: CSLKTRGGYEQYF.

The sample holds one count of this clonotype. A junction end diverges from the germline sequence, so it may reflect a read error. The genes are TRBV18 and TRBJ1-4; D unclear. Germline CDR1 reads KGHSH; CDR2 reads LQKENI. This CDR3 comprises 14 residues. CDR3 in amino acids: CASSPRRETERLFF. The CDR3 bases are TGTGCCAGCTCACCACGCCGGGAGACCGAAAGACTGTTTTTT.

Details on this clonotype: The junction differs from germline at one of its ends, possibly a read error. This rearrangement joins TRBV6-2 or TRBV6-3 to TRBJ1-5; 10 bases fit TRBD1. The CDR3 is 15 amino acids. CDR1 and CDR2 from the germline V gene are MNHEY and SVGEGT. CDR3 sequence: CVSSPPGQGNQPQHF. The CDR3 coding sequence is TGTGTCAGCAGTCCTCCGGGACAGGGGAATCAGCCCCAGCATTTT.

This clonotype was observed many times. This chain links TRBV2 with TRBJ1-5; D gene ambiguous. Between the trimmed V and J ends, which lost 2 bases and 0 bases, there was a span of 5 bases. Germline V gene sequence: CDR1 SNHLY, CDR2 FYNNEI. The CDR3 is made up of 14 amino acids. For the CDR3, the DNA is TGTGCCAGCAGTGAACAGCTTAGCAATCAGCCCCAGCATTTT. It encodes CASSEQLSNQPQHF.

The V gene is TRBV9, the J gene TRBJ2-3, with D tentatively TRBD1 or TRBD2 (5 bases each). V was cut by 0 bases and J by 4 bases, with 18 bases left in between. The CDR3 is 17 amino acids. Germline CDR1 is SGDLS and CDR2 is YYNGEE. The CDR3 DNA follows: TGTGCCAGCAGCGTAGACACCGGGGCCCCCGCCCCAGATACGCAGTATTTT. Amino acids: CASSVDTGAPAPDTQYF.

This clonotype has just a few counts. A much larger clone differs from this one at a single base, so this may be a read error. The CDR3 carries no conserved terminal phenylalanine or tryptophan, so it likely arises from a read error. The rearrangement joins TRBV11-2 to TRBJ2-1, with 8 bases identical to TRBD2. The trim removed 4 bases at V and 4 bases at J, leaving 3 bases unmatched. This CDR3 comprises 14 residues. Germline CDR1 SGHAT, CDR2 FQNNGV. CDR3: CASSSLAGYNEQFL. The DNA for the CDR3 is TGTGCCAGCAGCTCATTAGCGGGGTACAATGAGCAGTTCCTC.

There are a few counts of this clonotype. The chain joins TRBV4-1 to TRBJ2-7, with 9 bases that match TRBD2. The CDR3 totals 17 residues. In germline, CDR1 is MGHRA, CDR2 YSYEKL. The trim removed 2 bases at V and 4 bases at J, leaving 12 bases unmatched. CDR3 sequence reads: CASSQSLASGVEYEQYF. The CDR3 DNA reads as TGCGCCAGCAGCCAAAGTTTGGCTAGCGGGGTGGAGTACGAGCAGTACTTC.